One and the same sample provided the 12 T cell receptor beta chains below, sequenced in a study of blood T cell repertoires in COVID-19. TCRdb's copy holds only in-frame clones and misses some; the assay was immunoSEQ multiplex PCR. The data hold about 200,000 clones, with about nine tenths observed a single time. What was sequenced was peripheral blood. The receptors stem from a man aged 18 to 29 with active or convalescent COVID-19.

The chain combines TRBV7-2 with TRBJ2-7; tentative D call: TRBD2 (6 bases). Germline V gene sequence: CDR1 SGHTA, CDR2 FQGNSA. The V and J ends lost 1 base and 6 bases respectively, with 10 bases between them. There are 13 residues in the CDR3. The CDR3 loop reads CASSLVAGREQYF. CDR3 sequence (DNA): TGTGCCAGCAGCTTAGTCGCGGGACGCGAGCAGTACTTC.

The chain employs TRBV27 and TRBJ2-1; D is perhaps TRBD1 (5 bases). CDR3 length: 13 residues. Germline CDR1 MNHEY, CDR2 SMNVEV (reference sequence). V was clipped by 7 bases and J by 4 bases, with 11 bases between them. CDR3 coding DNA: TGTGCCAGCAAGAACAGGATTTACAATGAGCAGTTCTTC. Translating it yields CASKNRIYNEQFF.

The rearrangement joins TRBV19 to TRBJ1-4; D remains ambiguous. Germline assignment: CDR1 LNHDA and CDR2 SQIVND (reference sequence). The CDR3 extends over 13 amino acids. V was cut by 4 bases and J by 8 bases, with 11 bases left in between. The CDR3: CASSTRQGEKLFF. The CDR3 nucleotides are TGTGCCAGTAGTACCCGACAAGGAGAAAAACTGTTTTTT.

The chain joins TRBV6-5 to TRBJ2-3; TRBD2 is a possible D gene (5 bases). The germline V gene has CDR1 MNHEY and CDR2 SVGAGI. This CDR3 spans 14 amino acids. Trimming pared 6 bases from V and 3 bases from J, leaving 13 bases between. The CDR3 region is CASSFRTGTDTQYF. Here the CDR3 DNA reads TGTGCCAGCAGCTTCAGGACGGGGACAGATACGCAGTATTTT.

The rearrangement links TRBV6-2 or TRBV6-3 to TRBJ1-6, with a tentative D call TRBD1 (5 bases). CDR1 is MNHEY, CDR2 SVGEGT, per germline. The V and J ends lost 6 bases and 9 bases respectively, with 9 bases between them. The CDR3 runs to 12 residues. Here the CDR3 reads CASSSRVSPLHF. As DNA, the CDR3 is TGTGCCAGCAGCTCCAGGGTTTCACCCCTCCACTTT.

This chain links TRBV12-5 with TRBJ2-3; no clear D. The CDR3 loop spans 13 amino acids. Trimming stripped 6 bases from V and 0 bases from J, with 7 bases between. Looked up from germline, CDR1 is LGHNT and CDR2 is FRNRAP. CDR3 DNA: TGTGCTAGTGGAACAGCCAGCACAGATACGCAGTATTTT. It translates to CASGTASTDTQYF. Together with reference TRBV12-5 and TRBJ2-3, the CDR3 gives the full variable domain: DARVTQTPRHKVTEMGQEVTMRCQPILGHNTVFWYRQTMMQGLELLAYFRNRAPLDDSGMPKDRFSAEMPDATLATLKIQPSEPRDSAVYFCASGTASTDTQYFGPGTRLTVL.

In this sample, this clone turned up a few times. This chain uses TRBV25-1 with TRBJ1-4; TRBD1 might be the D (6 bases). The CDR3 runs to 14 residues. The germline CDR1 and CDR2 sequences are MGHDK and SYGVNS. V lost 4 bases and J lost 8, with 14 bases in between. CDR3 protein: CASSATTGLEKLFF. CDR3 in DNA: TGTGCCAGCAGTGCTACAACAGGGCTGGAAAAACTGTTTTTT.

Note on this clone: This sample also contains other DNA sequences that code for the same CDR3. The chain recombines TRBV28 with TRBJ1-5; no reliable D call. Trimming shortened V by 1 base and J by 5 bases, and 3 bases separated the two germline ends. Germline loops: CDR1 MDHEN, CDR2 SYDVKM. The CDR3 runs to 12 residues. As DNA, the CDR3 is TGTGCCAGCAGTTTATCCGATCAGCCCCAGCATTTT. Translation: CASSLSDQPQHF.

V gene TRBV9 combines with J gene TRBJ2-1; possibly TRBD2 for D (5 bases). Looked up from germline, CDR1 is SGDLS and CDR2 is YYNGEE. The V end lost 0 bases, the J end lost 0 bases, and 13 bases lay between the germline ends. The CDR3 contains 17 residues. CDR3 amino acids: CASSVAPQRSSYNEQFF. Written as DNA, the CDR3 is TGTGCCAGCAGCGTAGCTCCCCAGCGGAGCTCCTACAATGAGCAGTTCTTC.

This chain connects TRBV20-1 to TRBJ1-2, with D possibly matching TRBD1 (5 bases). Per the germline V gene, CDR1 is DFQATT and CDR2 is SNEGSKA (reference sequence). This CDR3 has 11 residues. Trimming pared 0 bases from V and 8 bases from J, leaving 7 bases between. This chain's CDR3 is CSAREGRGYTF. DNA of the CDR3: TGCAGTGCTAGAGAGGGGCGCGGCTACACCTTC.

This sequence joins TRBV30 and TRBJ1-2; D gene uncertain. The length of the CDR3 is 12 residues. Germline V lookup: CDR1 GTSNPN, CDR2 SVGIG (reference sequence). V was shortened by 6 bases and J by 5 bases, with 13 bases between the two germline ends. CDR3 sequence: CACDNTHYGYTF. DNA of the CDR3: TGTGCCTGTGACAACACCCATTATGGCTACACCTTC. The full variable domain, rest sourced from reference TRBV30 and TRBJ1-2, is SQTIHQWPATLVQPVGSPLSLECTVEGTSNPNLYWYRQAAGRGLQLLFYSVGIGQISSEVPQNLSASRPQDRQFILSSKKLLLSDSGFYLCACDNTHYGYTFGSGTRLTVV.

J is TRBJ1-1 and V is TRBV7-6; 10 bases fit TRBD1. This CDR3 is 16 amino acids long. The V gene end was trimmed by 1 base and the J gene end by 4 bases; junction bases not matched to a gene: 6. CDR1 is SGHVS, CDR2 FNYEAQ, per germline. CDR3 protein: CASSLGVRTGGTEAFF. CDR3 nucleotide sequence: TGTGCCAGCAGCTTAGGTGTGAGGACAGGGGGCACTGAAGCTTTCTTT.